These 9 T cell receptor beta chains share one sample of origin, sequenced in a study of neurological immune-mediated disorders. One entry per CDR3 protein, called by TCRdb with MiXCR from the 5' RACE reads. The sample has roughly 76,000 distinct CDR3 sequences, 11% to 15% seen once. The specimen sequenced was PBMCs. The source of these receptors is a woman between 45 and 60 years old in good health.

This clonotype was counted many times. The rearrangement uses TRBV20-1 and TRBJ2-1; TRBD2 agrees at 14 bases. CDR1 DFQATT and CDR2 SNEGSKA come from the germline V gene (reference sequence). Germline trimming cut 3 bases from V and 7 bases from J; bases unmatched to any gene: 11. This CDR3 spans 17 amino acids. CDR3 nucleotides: TGCAGTGCTAGGAGTCCCGGGACTAGCGGGGGCAGGAATGAGCAGTTCTTC. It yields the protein CSARSPGTSGGRNEQFF.

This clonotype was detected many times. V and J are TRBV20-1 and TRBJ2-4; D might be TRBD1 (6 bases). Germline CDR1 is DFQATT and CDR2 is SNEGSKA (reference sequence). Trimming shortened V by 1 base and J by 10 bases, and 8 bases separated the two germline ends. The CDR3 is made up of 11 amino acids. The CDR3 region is CSARVGTIQYF. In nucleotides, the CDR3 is TGCAGTGCTAGAGTGGGGACAATTCAGTACTTC.

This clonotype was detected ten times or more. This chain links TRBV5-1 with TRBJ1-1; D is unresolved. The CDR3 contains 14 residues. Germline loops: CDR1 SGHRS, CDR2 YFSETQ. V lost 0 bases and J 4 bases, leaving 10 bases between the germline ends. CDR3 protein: CASSLEASFTEAFF. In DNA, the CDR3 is TGCGCCAGCAGCTTGGAGGCCAGCTTCACTGAAGCTTTCTTT. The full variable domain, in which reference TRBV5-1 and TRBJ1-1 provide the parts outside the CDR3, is KAGVTQTPRYLIKTRGQQVTLSCSPISGHRSVSWYQQTPGQGLQFLFEYFSETQRNKGNFPGRFSGRQFSNSRSEMNVSTLELGDSALYLCASSLEASFTEAFFGQGTRLTVV.

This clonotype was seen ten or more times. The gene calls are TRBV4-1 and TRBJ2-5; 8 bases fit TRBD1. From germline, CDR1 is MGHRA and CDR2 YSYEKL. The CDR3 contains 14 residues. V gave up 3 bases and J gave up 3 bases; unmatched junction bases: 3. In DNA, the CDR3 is TGCGCCAGCAGCCAGGCAGGGGGCGAAGAGACCCAGTACTTC. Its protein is CASSQAGGEETQYF.

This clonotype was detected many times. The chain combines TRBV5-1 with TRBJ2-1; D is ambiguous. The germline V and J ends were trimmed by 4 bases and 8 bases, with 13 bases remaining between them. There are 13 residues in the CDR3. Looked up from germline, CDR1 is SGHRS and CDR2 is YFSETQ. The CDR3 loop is CASSALRSYEQFF. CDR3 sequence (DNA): TGCGCCAGCAGCGCCCTTAGGAGTTATGAGCAGTTCTTC.

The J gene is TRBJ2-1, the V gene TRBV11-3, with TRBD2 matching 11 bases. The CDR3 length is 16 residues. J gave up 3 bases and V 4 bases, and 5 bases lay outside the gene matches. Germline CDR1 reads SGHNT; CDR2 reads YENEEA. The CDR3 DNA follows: TGTGCCAGCAGCTCTTGGACTAGCGGGTACTACAATGAGCAGTTCTTC. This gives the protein CASSSWTSGYYNEQFF. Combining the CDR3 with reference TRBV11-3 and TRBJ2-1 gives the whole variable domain EAGVVQSPRYKIIEKKQPVAFWCNPISGHNTLYWYLQNLGQGPELLIRYENEEAVDDSQLPKDRFSAERLKGVDSTLKIQPAELGDSAVYLCASSSWTSGYYNEQFFGPGTRLTVL.

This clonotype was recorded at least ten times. The CDR3, as DNA: TGTGCCAGCAGCTTAGTAGTTGTGGGGCGGCACACTGAAGCTTTCTTT. As protein: CASSLVVVGRHTEAFF. This rearrangement joins TRBV7-9 to TRBJ1-1, with D maybe TRBD1 (5 bases). Germline V CDR1 and CDR2: SEHNR, FQNEAQ (reference sequence). V dropped 1 base and J dropped 3 bases, with 15 bases sitting between them. This CDR3 comprises 16 residues. Combining the CDR3 with reference TRBV7-9 and TRBJ1-1 gives the whole variable domain DTGVSQNPRHKITKRGQNVTFRCDPISEHNRLYWYRQTLGQGPEFLTYFQNEAQLEKSRLLSDRFSAERPKGSFSTLEIQRTEQGDSAMYLCASSLVVVGRHTEAFFGQGTRLTVV.

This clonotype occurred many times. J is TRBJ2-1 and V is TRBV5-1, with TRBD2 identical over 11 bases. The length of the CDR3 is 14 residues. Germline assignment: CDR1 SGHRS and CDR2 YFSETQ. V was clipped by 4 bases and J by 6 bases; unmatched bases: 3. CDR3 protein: CASSPGTSGNEQFF. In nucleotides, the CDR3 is TGCGCCAGCAGCCCAGGGACTAGCGGCAATGAGCAGTTCTTC. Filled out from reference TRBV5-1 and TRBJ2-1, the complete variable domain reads KAGVTQTPRYLIKTRGQQVTLSCSPISGHRSVSWYQQTPGQGLQFLFEYFSETQRNKGNFPGRFSGRQFSNSRSEMNVSTLELGDSALYLCASSPGTSGNEQFFGPGTRLTVL.

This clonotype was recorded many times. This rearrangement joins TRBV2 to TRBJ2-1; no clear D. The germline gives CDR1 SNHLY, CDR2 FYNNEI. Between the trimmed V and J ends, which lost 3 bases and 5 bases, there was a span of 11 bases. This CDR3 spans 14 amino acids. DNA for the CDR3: TGTGCCAGCAGTGACAGGTCAATGAACAATGAGCAGTTCTTC. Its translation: CASSDRSMNNEQFF.